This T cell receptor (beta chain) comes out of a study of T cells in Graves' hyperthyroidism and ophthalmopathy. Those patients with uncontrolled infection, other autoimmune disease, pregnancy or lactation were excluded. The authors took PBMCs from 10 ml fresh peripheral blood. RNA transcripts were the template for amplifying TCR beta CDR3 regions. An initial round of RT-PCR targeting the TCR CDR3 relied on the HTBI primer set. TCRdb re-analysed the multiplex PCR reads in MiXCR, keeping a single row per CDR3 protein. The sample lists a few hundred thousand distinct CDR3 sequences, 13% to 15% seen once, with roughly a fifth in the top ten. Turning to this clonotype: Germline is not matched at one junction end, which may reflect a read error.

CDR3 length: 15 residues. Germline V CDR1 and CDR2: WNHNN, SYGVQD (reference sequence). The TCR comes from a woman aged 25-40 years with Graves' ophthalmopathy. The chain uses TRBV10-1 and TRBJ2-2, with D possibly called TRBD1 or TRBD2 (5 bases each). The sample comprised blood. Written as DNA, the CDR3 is TGCGCCAGCCCTAGGGACGGGCCGAACAGCGGGGAGCTGTTTTTT. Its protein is CASPRDGPNSGELFF.